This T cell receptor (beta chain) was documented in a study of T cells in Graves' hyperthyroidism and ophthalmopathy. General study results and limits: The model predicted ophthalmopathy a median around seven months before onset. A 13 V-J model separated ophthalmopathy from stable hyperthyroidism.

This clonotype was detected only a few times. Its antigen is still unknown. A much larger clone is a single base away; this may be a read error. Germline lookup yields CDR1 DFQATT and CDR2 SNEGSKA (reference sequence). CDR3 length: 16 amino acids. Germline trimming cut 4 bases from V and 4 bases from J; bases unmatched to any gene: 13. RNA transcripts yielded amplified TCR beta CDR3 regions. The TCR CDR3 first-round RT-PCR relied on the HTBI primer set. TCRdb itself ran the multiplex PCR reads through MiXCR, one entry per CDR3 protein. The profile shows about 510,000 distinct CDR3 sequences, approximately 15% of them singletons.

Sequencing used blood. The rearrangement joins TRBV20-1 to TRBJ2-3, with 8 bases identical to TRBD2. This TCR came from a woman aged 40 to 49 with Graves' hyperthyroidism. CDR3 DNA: TGCAGTGCTACGGACCGACTAGCGTCTAGCGCAGATACGCAGTATTTT. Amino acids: CSATDRLASSADTQYF.